These 23 T cell receptor beta chains were all obtained from the same sample, sequenced in a study of blood T cell repertoires in COVID-19. Repertoires were generated with immunoSEQ multiplex PCR, while TCRdb's copy carries only in-frame clones and drops some. Of 90,000 to 130,000 clones detected, around 82% appear once; the ten largest clones hold 15% to 20%. Sequenced input: peripheral blood. These receptors were taken from a woman between 55 and 75 years old with acute or convalescent COVID-19.

The V call is TRBV6-2 or TRBV6-3, the J call TRBJ2-5; tentative D call: TRBD2 (5 bases). The CDR3 consists of 14 residues. The germline V and J ends were trimmed by 5 bases and 2 bases, with 12 bases remaining between them. Germline V gene sequence: CDR1 MNHEY, CDR2 SVGEGT. The CDR3 coding sequence is TGTGCCAGCAGTGCGATGACGGGACAAGAGACCCAGTACTTC. The encoded protein is CASSAMTGQETQYF.

This clone was seen just once. The chain is built from TRBV6-2 or TRBV6-3 and TRBJ2-3, with D possibly matching TRBD1 (6 bases). This CDR3 contains 12 residues. Trimming left V 4 bases short and J 9 bases short, with 11 bases between. Germline V gene sequence: CDR1 MNHEY, CDR2 SVGEGT. The CDR3 reads CASSFHRETQYF. The CDR3 DNA sequence: TGTGCCAGCAGTTTCCACAGGGAAACGCAGTATTTT.

The chain combines TRBV30 with TRBJ1-1; 7 nucleotides line up with TRBD1. J was trimmed by 5 bases and V by 0 bases; bases with no gene match: 6. The CDR3 is 14 amino acids. The germline CDR1 and CDR2 sequences are GTSNPN and SVGIG (reference sequence). The CDR3: CAWSVPTGATEAFF. The DNA for the CDR3 is TGTGCCTGGAGTGTACCTACAGGGGCTACTGAAGCTTTCTTT. The variable domain in full, with the rest retrieved from reference TRBV30 and TRBJ1-1, is SQTIHQWPATLVQPVGSPLSLECTVEGTSNPNLYWYRQAAGRGLQLLFYSVGIGQISSEVPQNLSASRPQDRQFILSSKKLLLSDSGFYLCAWSVPTGATEAFFGQGTRLTVV.

This sequence joins TRBV6-2 or TRBV6-3 and TRBJ1-1; 8 bases map to TRBD1. CDR3 size: 16 residues. Looked up from germline, CDR1 is MNHEY and CDR2 is SVGEGT. V was pared by 6 bases and J by 9 bases, with 18 bases of the junction left unmatched. The chain's CDR3 is CASSYPPGQDDSQAFF. The DNA of the CDR3 is TGTGCCAGCAGCTATCCGCCGGGACAGGACGATTCCCAAGCTTTCTTT.

The genes are TRBV18 and TRBJ2-1; 8 nucleotides match TRBD1. The germline V gene encodes CDR1 KGHSH and CDR2 LQKENI. The CDR3 is 16 amino acids. With 3 bases clipped from V and 4 bases from J, the junction kept 8 bases outside the gene matches. DNA of the CDR3: TGTGCCAGCTCACCTAGAACCGGGACAGGTTACAATGAGCAGTTCTTC. The encoded protein is CASSPRTGTGYNEQFF.

This clone was observed a handful of times. The gene calls are TRBV2 and TRBJ2-7; 8 nucleotides agree with TRBD1. This CDR3 spans 14 amino acids. V gave up 3 bases and J gave up 3 bases; unmatched junction bases: 4. Germline CDR1 reads SNHLY; CDR2 reads FYNNEI. The CDR3 region has the DNA TGTGCCAGCAGTGAGTCCGGGACAGGCTACGAGCAGTACTTC. Translating it yields CASSESGTGYEQYF.

This sequence joins TRBV2 and TRBJ2-1; 8 bases match TRBD1. The trim removed 2 bases at V and 9 bases at J, leaving 6 bases unmatched. Per the germline V gene, CDR1 is SNHLY and CDR2 is FYNNEI. This CDR3 is 14 amino acids long. The CDR3 nucleotides are TGTGCCAGCAGTGAAAGGACAGGGTTGGGTGAGCAGTTCTTC. The encoded protein is CASSERTGLGEQFF.

The chain carries TRBV27 and TRBJ2-6, with 10 bases that match TRBD1. The CDR3 is 20 amino acids. Looked up from germline, CDR1 is MNHEY and CDR2 is SMNVEV (reference sequence). V was pared by 5 bases and J by 1 base, with 14 bases of the junction left unmatched. CDR3 residues: CASSLYPPGQGLSGANVLTF. In nucleotides, the CDR3 is TGTGCCAGCAGTCTTTACCCGCCGGGACAGGGGTTATCTGGGGCCAACGTCCTGACTTTC.

The chain couples TRBV29-1 to TRBJ2-4; a weak D match, TRBD1 (5 bases). V was pared by 4 bases and J by 0 bases, with 10 bases between. Looked up from germline, CDR1 is SQVTM and CDR2 is ANQGSEA. This CDR3 spans 14 amino acids. CDR3 in amino acids: CSVGDRLAKNIQYF. CDR3 DNA sequence: TGCAGCGTTGGTGACAGACTAGCCAAAAACATTCAGTACTTC.

As regards this clone: Relative to the germline gene, one junction end is altered; a read error may explain this. V is TRBV5-1 and J is TRBJ2-4; perhaps TRBD1 as D (7 bases). Germline loops: CDR1 SGHRS, CDR2 YFSETQ. CDR3 length: 15 residues. Written as DNA, the CDR3 is TGCGCCAGCAGCCCTGGAGGGACAGCCCAAAACATTCAGTACTTC. Amino acids: CASSPGGTAQNIQYF.

This chain joins TRBV7-2 and TRBJ1-1, with D possibly being TRBD1 (6 bases). Trimming removed 5 bases from V and 1 base from J, with 11 bases in between. There are 14 residues in the CDR3. Germline loops: CDR1 SGHTA, CDR2 FQGNSA. CDR3 sequence (DNA): TGTGCCAGCAGCCAGGGACACCAGAACACTGAAGCTTTCTTT. Protein product: CASSQGHQNTEAFF. Full variable domain (rest looked up from reference TRBV7-2 and TRBJ1-1): GAGVSQSPSNKVTEKGKDVELRCDPISGHTALYWYRQSLGQGLEFLIYFQGNSAPDKSGLPSDRFSAERTGGSVSTLTIQRTQQEDSAVYLCASSQGHQNTEAFFGQGTRLTVV.

The rearrangement links TRBV4-2 to TRBJ2-7; D call uncertain. The V end lost 4 bases, the J end lost 0 bases, and 16 bases lay between the germline ends. The length of the CDR3 is 16 residues. From germline, CDR1 is LGHNA and CDR2 YNFKEQ. The CDR3 protein is CASSPTPPGTSYEQYF. DNA of the CDR3: TGTGCCAGCAGCCCCACCCCACCGGGTACCTCCTACGAGCAGTACTTC.

The rearrangement joins TRBV6-4 to TRBJ2-1, with 9 nucleotides matching TRBD1. The J segment lost 9 bases and the V segment lost 5 bases, leaving 8 bases of the junction unmatched. The CDR3 runs 14 residues. The V gene's germline CDR1 is MRHNA and CDR2 SNTAGT. For the CDR3, the DNA is TGTGCCAGCAGTCCGAGTACAGGGGGCTTTGAGCAGTTCTTC. This encodes CASSPSTGGFEQFF.

The sample holds a few counts of this clone. The V and J genes are TRBV7-6 and TRBJ2-2; the match to TRBD1 covers 7 bases. V shed 6 bases, J shed 4 bases, and the junction held 5 bases outside the gene matches. CDR1 is SGHVS, CDR2 FNYEAQ, per germline. The CDR3 sequence is 14 residues long. The CDR3 sequence: CASSSDRATGELFF. Written as DNA, the CDR3 is TGTGCCAGCAGTTCCGACAGGGCCACCGGGGAGCTGTTTTTT.

This chain links TRBV2 with TRBJ1-1, with TRBD1 identical over 8 bases. V lost 10 bases, J lost 1 base, and 11 bases stayed unmatched. This CDR3 is 15 amino acids long. Germline CDR1 is SNHLY and CDR2 is FYNNEI. The CDR3 loop is CATGQGRGPNTEAFF. The CDR3 DNA reads TGTGCCACAGGACAGGGTAGGGGGCCGAACACTGAAGCTTTCTTT.

The DNA of the CDR3 is TGTGCCAGCAGCCAAGATCGGGGGGGGGACTATGGCTACACCTTC. Amino acids: CASSQDRGGDYGYTF. This chain links TRBV4-2 with TRBJ1-2; D is possibly TRBD1 (5 bases). The CDR3 consists of 15 residues. CDR1 is LGHNA and CDR2 is YNFKEQ in the germline V gene. Trimming removed 0 bases from V and 3 bases from J, with 11 bases in between.

The chain is built from TRBV4-3 and TRBJ1-6; D is unresolved. Germline CDR1 and CDR2: LGHNA and YSLEER. V lost 0 bases to trimming and J lost 5 bases, with 14 bases between them. CDR3 length: 17 residues. The CDR3 nucleotides read TGCGCCAGCAGCCAAGATTTGCTGGGCGATGATAATTCACCCCTCCACTTT. This gives the protein CASSQDLLGDDNSPLHF.

V usage is TRBV13 and J usage is TRBJ2-3; TRBD2 aligns across 12 bases. Germline-derived CDR1 and CDR2 are PRHDT and FYEKMQ (reference sequence). The CDR3 sequence is 19 residues long. V was pared by 6 bases and J by 4 bases, with 17 bases of the junction left unmatched. CDR3 loop: CASRGTSASGGAGPDTQYF. In DNA form, the CDR3 reads TGTGCCAGCAGGGGAACTTCGGCTAGCGGGGGGGCCGGGCCAGATACGCAGTATTTT. Looking up the rest from reference TRBV13 and TRBJ2-3 gives the full variable domain: AAGVIQSPRHLIKEKRETATLKCYPIPRHDTVYWYQQGPGQDPQFLISFYEKMQSDKGSIPDRFSAQQFSDYHSELNMSSLELGDSALYFCASRGTSASGGAGPDTQYFGPGTRLTVL.

The chain recombines TRBV7-9 with TRBJ1-4; the match to TRBD1 covers 9 bases. Germline V gene lookup returns CDR1 SEHNR and CDR2 FQNEAQ (reference sequence). The CDR3 loop spans 15 amino acids. V trimming: 3 bases; J trimming: 7 bases; junction bases outside the gene matches: 6. The CDR3: CASSFGQGQGEKLFF. The CDR3, as DNA: TGTGCCAGCAGCTTCGGACAGGGGCAGGGTGAAAAACTGTTTTTT.

The genes are TRBV6-5 and TRBJ1-2, with D unclear. The CDR3 consists of 13 residues. Trimming cost V 7 bases and J 8 bases, with 17 bases left between them. In germline, CDR1 is MNHEY, CDR2 SVGAGI. CDR3 bases: TGTGCCAGCATCCTTACGGGAGAGGTCGGCTACACCTTC. It encodes CASILTGEVGYTF.

The V call is TRBV29-1, the J call TRBJ1-2; D is unclear. The V end lost 3 bases, the J end lost 2 bases, and 13 bases lay between the germline ends. Germline CDR1 is SQVTM and CDR2 is ANQGSEA. The length of the CDR3 is 14 residues. This CDR3 is CSVDPITANYGYTF. The DNA of the CDR3 is TGCAGCGTTGATCCCATTACAGCCAACTATGGCTACACCTTC.

The chain uses TRBV5-1 and TRBJ1-1, with D hard to call. CDR1 and CDR2 (germline): SGHRS, YFSETQ. The CDR3 length is 16 residues. The ends were cut back, 0 bases at V and 0 bases at J, with 12 bases in the middle. CDR3 nucleotide sequence: TGCGCCAGCAGCTTGGTACCAGTCCTCATGAACACTGAAGCTTTCTTT. Its protein product is CASSLVPVLMNTEAFF.

This clone was found once. The genes are TRBV6-6 and TRBJ2-7; D possibly corresponds to TRBD1 (5 bases). V lost 6 bases to trimming and J lost 5 bases, with 20 bases between them. In germline, CDR1 is MNHNY, CDR2 SVGAGI (reference sequence). This CDR3 has 15 residues. CDR3 sequence: CASSPASGRGHEQYF. In DNA, the CDR3 is TGTGCCAGCAGCCCTGCTTCGGGTAGGGGCCACGAGCAGTACTTC.